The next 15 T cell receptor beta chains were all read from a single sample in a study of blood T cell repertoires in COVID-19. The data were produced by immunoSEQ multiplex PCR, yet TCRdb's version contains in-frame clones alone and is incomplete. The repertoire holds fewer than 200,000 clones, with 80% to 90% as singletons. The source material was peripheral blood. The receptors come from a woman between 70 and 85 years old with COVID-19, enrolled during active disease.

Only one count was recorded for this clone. CDR3 protein: CAWSGQFNQPQHF. Written as DNA, the CDR3 is TGTGCCTGGAGTGGACAGTTCAATCAGCCCCAGCATTTT. The V call is TRBV30, the J call TRBJ1-5; possibly TRBD1 for D (5 bases). The germline CDR1 and CDR2 sequences are GTSNPN and SVGIG (reference sequence). Trimming removed 1 base from V and 3 bases from J, with 7 bases in between. The CDR3 is 13 residues long.

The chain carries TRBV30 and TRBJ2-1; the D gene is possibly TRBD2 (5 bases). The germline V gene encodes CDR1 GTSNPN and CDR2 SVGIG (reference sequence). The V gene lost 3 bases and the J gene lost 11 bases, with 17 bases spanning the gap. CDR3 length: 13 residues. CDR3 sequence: CAWSVTWEPKQFF. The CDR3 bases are TGTGCCTGGAGCGTTACTTGGGAGCCAAAGCAGTTCTTC.

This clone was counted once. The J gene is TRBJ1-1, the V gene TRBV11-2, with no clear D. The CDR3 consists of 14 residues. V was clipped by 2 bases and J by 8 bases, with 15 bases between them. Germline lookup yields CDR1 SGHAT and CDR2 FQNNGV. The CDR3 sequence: CASSLLSGNSEAFF. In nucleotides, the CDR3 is TGTGCCAGCAGCTTACTGTCAGGTAACAGCGAAGCTTTCTTT.

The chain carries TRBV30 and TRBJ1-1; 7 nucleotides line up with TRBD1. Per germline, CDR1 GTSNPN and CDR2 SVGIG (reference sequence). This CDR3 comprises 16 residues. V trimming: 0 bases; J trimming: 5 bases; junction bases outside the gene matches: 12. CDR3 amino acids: CAWSVLRQGVWTEAFF. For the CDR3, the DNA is TGTGCCTGGAGTGTACTCCGTCAGGGGGTTTGGACTGAAGCTTTCTTT.

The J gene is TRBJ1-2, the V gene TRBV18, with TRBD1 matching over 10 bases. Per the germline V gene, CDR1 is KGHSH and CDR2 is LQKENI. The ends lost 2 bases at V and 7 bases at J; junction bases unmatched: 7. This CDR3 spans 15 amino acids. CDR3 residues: CASSPNRDRGFGYTF. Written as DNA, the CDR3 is TGTGCCAGCTCACCAAACCGGGACAGGGGTTTTGGCTACACCTTC.

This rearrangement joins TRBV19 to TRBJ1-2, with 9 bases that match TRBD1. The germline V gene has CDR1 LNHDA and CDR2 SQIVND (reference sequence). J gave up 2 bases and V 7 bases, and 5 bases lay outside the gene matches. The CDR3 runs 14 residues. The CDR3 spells CASKKTGGNYGYTF. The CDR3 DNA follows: TGTGCCAGTAAAAAGACAGGGGGGAACTATGGCTACACCTTC. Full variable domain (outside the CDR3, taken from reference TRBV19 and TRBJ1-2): DGGITQSPKYLFRKEGQNVTLSCEQNLNHDAMYWYRQDPGQGLRLIYYSQIVNDFQKGDIAEGYSVSREKKESFPLTVTSAQKNPTAFYLCASKKTGGNYGYTFGSGTRLTVV.

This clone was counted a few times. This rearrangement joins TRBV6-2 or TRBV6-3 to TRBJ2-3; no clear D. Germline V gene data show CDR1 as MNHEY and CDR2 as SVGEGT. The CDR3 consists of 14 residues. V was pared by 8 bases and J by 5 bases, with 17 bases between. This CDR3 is CASRPGSMLDTQYF. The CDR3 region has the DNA TGTGCCAGCCGCCCGGGCAGCATGCTAGATACGCAGTATTTT.

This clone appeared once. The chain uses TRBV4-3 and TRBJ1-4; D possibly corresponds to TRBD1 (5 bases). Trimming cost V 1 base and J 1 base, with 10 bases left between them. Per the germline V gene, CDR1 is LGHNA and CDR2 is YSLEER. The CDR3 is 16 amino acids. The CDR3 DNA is TGCGCCAGCAGCCAAGGACAGTCAGTAACTAATGAAAAACTGTTTTTT. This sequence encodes CASSQGQSVTNEKLFF.

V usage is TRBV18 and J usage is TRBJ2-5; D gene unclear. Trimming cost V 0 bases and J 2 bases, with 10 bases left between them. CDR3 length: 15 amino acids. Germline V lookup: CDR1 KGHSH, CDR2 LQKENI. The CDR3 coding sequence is TGTGCCAGCTCACCACCGACAACCGAACAAGAGACCCAGTACTTC. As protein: CASSPPTTEQETQYF.

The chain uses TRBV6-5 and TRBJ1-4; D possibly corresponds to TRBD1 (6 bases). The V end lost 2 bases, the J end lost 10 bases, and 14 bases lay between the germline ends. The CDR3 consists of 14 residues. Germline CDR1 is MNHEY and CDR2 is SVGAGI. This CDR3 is CASSYTGRGRKLFF. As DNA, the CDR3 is TGTGCCAGCAGTTACACGGGAAGGGGGAGAAAACTGTTTTTT.

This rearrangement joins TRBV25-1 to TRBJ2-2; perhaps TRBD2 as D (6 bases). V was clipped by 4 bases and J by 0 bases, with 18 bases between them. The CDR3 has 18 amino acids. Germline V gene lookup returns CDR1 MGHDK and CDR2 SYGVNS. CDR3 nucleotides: TGTGCCAGCAGTGGCCGACCCGGGGGATTAGCGAACACCGGGGAGCTGTTTTTT. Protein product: CASSGRPGGLANTGELFF.

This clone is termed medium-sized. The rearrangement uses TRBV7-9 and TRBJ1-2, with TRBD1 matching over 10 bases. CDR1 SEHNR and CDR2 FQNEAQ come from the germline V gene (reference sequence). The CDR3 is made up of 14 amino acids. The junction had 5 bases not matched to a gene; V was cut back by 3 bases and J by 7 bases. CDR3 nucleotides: TGTGCCAGCAGCTTGCCGGGACAGGGGTTTGGCTACACCTTC. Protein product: CASSLPGQGFGYTF.

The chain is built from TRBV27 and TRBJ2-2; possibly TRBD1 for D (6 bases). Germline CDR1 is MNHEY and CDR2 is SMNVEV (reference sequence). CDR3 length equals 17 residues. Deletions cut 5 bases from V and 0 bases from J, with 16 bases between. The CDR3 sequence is CASSRSDSASNTGELFF. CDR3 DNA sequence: TGTGCCAGCAGTCGATCGGACAGCGCATCGAACACCGGGGAGCTGTTTTTT.

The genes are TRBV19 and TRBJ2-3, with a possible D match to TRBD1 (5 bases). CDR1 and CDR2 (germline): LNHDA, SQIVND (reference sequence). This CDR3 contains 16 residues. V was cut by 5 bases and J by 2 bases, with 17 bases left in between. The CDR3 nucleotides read TGTGCCAGTAGTTCCCCAGGGAATGAGCACACAGATACGCAGTATTTT. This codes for CASSSPGNEHTDTQYF.

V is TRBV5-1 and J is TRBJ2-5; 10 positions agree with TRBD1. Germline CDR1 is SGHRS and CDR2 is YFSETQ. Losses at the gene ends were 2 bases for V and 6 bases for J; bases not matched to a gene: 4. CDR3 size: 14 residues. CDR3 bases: TGCGCCAGCAGCTTCTGGGACAGGGGACAGACCCAGTACTTC. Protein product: CASSFWDRGQTQYF.